Below, 25 T cell receptor beta chains from the same sample are listed, as sequenced in a study of cytomegalovirus exposure and HLA in healthy donors. Sequencing was performed with immunoSEQ multiplex PCR; in TCRdb, only in-frame clones are kept and a portion is missing. Among approximately 58,000 clones listed, roughly 94% were seen once. The sequenced sample was PBMCs. These receptors were taken from a woman younger than 30 in good health and CMV-seropositive.

The CDR3 DNA sequence: TGTGCCAGCAGTTCGGCAGGGGGCTTGGGTGAGCAGTTCTTC. Residues: CASSSAGGLGEQFF. The chain couples TRBV6-5 to TRBJ2-1; 8 bases are shared with TRBD1. Germline V gene lookup returns CDR1 MNHEY and CDR2 SVGAGI. The junction had 8 bases not matched to a gene; V was cut back by 4 bases and J by 9 bases. The CDR3 totals 14 residues.

The V call is TRBV4-1, the J call TRBJ2-7; D unclear. The V gene lost 2 bases and the J gene lost 2 bases, with 7 bases spanning the gap. CDR3 length: 13 residues. CDR1 is MGHRA and CDR2 is YSYEKL in the germline V gene. CDR3 protein: CASSQTSAYEQYF. Here the CDR3 DNA reads TGCGCCAGCAGCCAAACGTCAGCCTACGAGCAGTACTTC.

The gene calls are TRBV28 and TRBJ2-1, with D uncertain. Trimming cost V 5 bases and J 0 bases, with 14 bases left between them. Germline loops: CDR1 MDHEN, CDR2 SYDVKM. The CDR3 length is 16 residues. The CDR3: CASSPPDLSSYNEQFF. CDR3 sequence (DNA): TGTGCCAGCAGTCCCCCTGATCTCAGCTCCTACAATGAGCAGTTCTTC.

The chain couples TRBV15 to TRBJ1-4; D might be TRBD1 (5 bases). The V end lost 0 bases, the J end lost 4 bases, and 12 bases lay between the germline ends. From germline, CDR1 is LNHNV and CDR2 YYDKDF (reference sequence). The CDR3 is 16 amino acids. CDR3 coding DNA: TGTGCCACCAGCAGAGATCAGGGCGGGATTAATGAAAAACTGTTTTTT. Protein product: CATSRDQGGINEKLFF.

The chain couples TRBV28 to TRBJ2-3; no firm D call. CDR1 and CDR2 from the germline V gene are MDHEN and SYDVKM. Trimming took 4 bases from V and 7 from J, leaving 9 bases between them. The CDR3 consists of 12 residues. The CDR3 loop reads CASSYSTHTQYF. The CDR3 DNA follows: TGTGCCAGCAGTTATTCGACTCATACGCAGTATTTT.

V is TRBV5-1 and J is TRBJ1-4, with 7 positions matching TRBD1. The trim removed 6 bases at V and 7 bases at J, leaving 15 bases unmatched. The CDR3 consists of 16 residues. The germline V gene encodes CDR1 SGHRS and CDR2 YFSETQ. CDR3 residues: CASNPGLPAGGEKLFF. As DNA, the CDR3 is TGCGCCAGCAACCCCGGGCTGCCTGCAGGGGGTGAAAAACTGTTTTTT.

J is TRBJ2-2 and V is TRBV7-9, with D perhaps TRBD1 (5 bases). V was cut by 3 bases and J by 6 bases, with 11 bases left in between. The CDR3 extends over 14 amino acids. The germline gives CDR1 SEHNR, CDR2 FQNEAQ (reference sequence). This chain's CDR3 is CASSFESRAGELFF. The CDR3 bases are TGTGCCAGCAGCTTTGAGAGCAGGGCCGGGGAGCTGTTTTTT.

The J gene is TRBJ2-2, the V gene TRBV28, with D possibly TRBD2 on 5 matching bases. Germline-derived CDR1 and CDR2 are MDHEN and SYDVKM. The V end was cut by 4 bases, the J end by 3 bases, with 9 bases between. This CDR3 has 14 amino acids. This CDR3 is CASSSRAYTGELFF. The CDR3 DNA reads as TGTGCCAGCAGTTCGAGGGCTTACACCGGGGAGCTGTTTTTT.

This rearrangement joins TRBV19 to TRBJ1-3; D ambiguous. The CDR3 runs to 14 residues. Germline CDR1 is LNHDA and CDR2 is SQIVND (reference sequence). V shed 11 bases and J shed 4 bases, with 18 bases lying between them. The CDR3 sequence: CAVGWSNPGNTIYF. CDR3 coding DNA: TGTGCCGTGGGTTGGAGTAACCCCGGAAACACCATATATTTT.

This chain links TRBV7-9 with TRBJ2-1; 8 nucleotides match TRBD2. Germline V gives CDR1 SEHNR, CDR2 FQNEAQ (reference sequence). The CDR3 sequence is 18 residues long. V shed 4 bases, J shed 1 base, and the junction held 12 bases outside the gene matches. CDR3 sequence (DNA): TGTGCCAGCAGCTCCTCCCTGGTGGCTAGCGGGTCCTACAATGAGCAGTTCTTC. This codes for CASSSSLVASGSYNEQFF. The full variable domain, with the rest looked up from reference TRBV7-9 and TRBJ2-1, is DTGVSQNPRHKITKRGQNVTFRCDPISEHNRLYWYRQTLGQGPEFLTYFQNEAQLEKSRLLSDRFSAERPKGSFSTLEIQRTEQGDSAMYLCASSSSLVASGSYNEQFFGPGTRLTVL.

The CDR3 DNA sequence: TGTGCCATCAGTGAGTCGCCTGGGGGCCGTGCCAAAGAGACCCAGTACTTC. Protein: CAISESPGGRAKETQYF. The V call is TRBV10-3, the J call TRBJ2-5; the D gene is possibly TRBD1 (6 bases). Germline lookup yields CDR1 ENHRY and CDR2 SYGVKD. Trimming pared 0 bases from V and 3 bases from J, leaving 17 bases between. CDR3 size: 17 residues.

This clone was seen just once. CDR3: CASSSTRTGRETQYF. CDR3 sequence (DNA): TGTGCCAGCAGTTCCACTAGGACCGGACGGGAGACCCAGTACTTC. The chain couples TRBV6-5 to TRBJ2-5; D perhaps matches TRBD2 (5 bases). Trimming cost V 4 bases and J 5 bases, with 17 bases left between them. The germline V gene encodes CDR1 MNHEY and CDR2 SVGAGI. The CDR3 totals 15 residues.

This chain links TRBV28 with TRBJ1-1; tentatively, D is TRBD1 (6 bases). The V gene's germline CDR1 is MDHEN and CDR2 SYDVKM. The V end was cut by 7 bases, the J end by 8 bases, with 14 bases between. CDR3 length equals 12 residues. The CDR3 reads CASTRGAAEAFF. Written as DNA, the CDR3 is TGTGCCAGCACCCGGGGGGCAGCAGAAGCTTTCTTT. Filled out from reference TRBV28 and TRBJ1-1, the complete variable domain reads DVKVTQSSRYLVKRTGEKVFLECVQDMDHENMFWYRQDPGLGLRLIYFSYDVKMKEKGDIPEGYSVSREKKERFSLILESASTNQTSMYLCASTRGAAEAFFGQGTRLTVV.

This rearrangement joins TRBV2 to TRBJ2-2; tentatively, D is TRBD1 (7 bases). V lost 1 base, J lost 4 bases, and 16 bases lay in between. The length of the CDR3 is 17 residues. Per the germline V gene, CDR1 is SNHLY and CDR2 is FYNNEI. CDR3 in amino acids: CASSEDTGTAGTGELFF. The CDR3 DNA follows: TGTGCCAGCAGTGAAGACACCGGGACAGCGGGCACCGGGGAGCTGTTTTTT.

The chain carries TRBV2 and TRBJ2-3; tentatively, D is TRBD2 (5 bases). V was cut by 3 bases and J by 2 bases, with 12 bases left in between. The CDR3 is made up of 15 amino acids. The germline CDR1 and CDR2 sequences are SNHLY and FYNNEI. The CDR3 sequence is CASSEGAAYTDTQYF. The CDR3 coding sequence is TGTGCCAGCAGTGAGGGAGCAGCTTACACAGATACGCAGTATTTT.

This chain joins TRBV15 and TRBJ1-4; D unclear. The CDR3 runs to 11 residues. The germline CDR1 and CDR2 sequences are LNHNV and YYDKDF (reference sequence). Trimming left V 8 bases short and J 4 bases short, with 5 bases between. The CDR3 spells CATGSNEKLFF. The CDR3 coding sequence is TGTGCCACCGGGAGTAATGAAAAACTGTTTTTT.

The chain joins TRBV6-5 to TRBJ2-1; a possible D gene is TRBD2 (7 bases). Germline V gives CDR1 MNHEY, CDR2 SVGAGI. Trimming pared 2 bases from V and 8 bases from J, leaving 16 bases between. The CDR3 covers 15 residues. The CDR3 region has the DNA TGTGCCAGCAGTTACACGTGGGGGGGCTCGGATGAGCAGTTCTTC. Protein: CASSYTWGGSDEQFF.

The chain employs TRBV5-6 and TRBJ1-2; 8 bases are shared with TRBD1. V lost 1 base to trimming and J lost 4 bases; unmatched junction nucleotides: 6. This CDR3 has 15 residues. Germline V CDR1 and CDR2: SGHDT, YYEEEE. CDR3 bases: TGTGCCAGCAGCTTGCGGACAGGGTGGGGCTATGGCTACACCTTC. As protein: CASSLRTGWGYGYTF.

Here the CDR3 reads CAWRTGTGVYEQYF. The DNA for the CDR3 is TGTGCCTGGAGAACCGGGACAGGGGTGTACGAGCAGTACTTC. The chain links TRBV30 to TRBJ2-7; TRBD1 matches 10 bases. The germline V gene has CDR1 GTSNPN and CDR2 SVGIG (reference sequence). The CDR3 is 14 amino acids. J gave up 4 bases and V 3 bases, and 6 bases lay outside the gene matches.

This chain links TRBV28 with TRBJ1-2, with D maybe TRBD1 (5 bases). This CDR3 contains 14 residues. Germline V gene lookup returns CDR1 MDHEN and CDR2 SYDVKM. Trimming took 3 bases from V and 8 from J, leaving 16 bases between them. The CDR3 protein is CASSFKFRVGGYTF. The CDR3 nucleotides read TGTGCCAGCAGTTTTAAATTCAGGGTGGGAGGCTACACCTTC.

The V gene is TRBV4-1, the J gene TRBJ2-2, with D maybe TRBD1 (7 bases). Trimming cost V 1 base and J 6 bases, with 12 bases left between them. The V gene's germline CDR1 is MGHRA and CDR2 YSYEKL. The CDR3 runs 15 residues. CDR3: CASSQGAGGPGELFF. DNA of the CDR3: TGCGCCAGCAGCCAAGGGGCAGGGGGGCCCGGGGAGCTGTTTTTT.

V usage is TRBV5-4 and J usage is TRBJ1-6, with 7 bases identical to TRBD1. This CDR3 has 15 amino acids. V lost 2 bases, J lost 10 bases, and 9 bases stayed unmatched. Germline values: CDR1 SGHNT, CDR2 YYREEE (reference sequence). In nucleotides, the CDR3 is TGTGCCAGCAGCTTCAGACAGGGAACAGGCTCACCCCTCCACTTT. This sequence encodes CASSFRQGTGSPLHF.

The J gene is TRBJ2-7, the V gene TRBV27; possible D gene TRBD1, 6 bases. The V and J ends lost 6 bases and 4 bases respectively, with 19 bases between them. Germline CDR1 MNHEY, CDR2 SMNVEV (reference sequence). The CDR3 covers 15 residues. CDR3 sequence: CASSLSTGTFYEQYF. As DNA, the CDR3 is TGTGCCAGCAGCTTGTCCACCGGGACATTTTACGAGCAGTACTTC.

The rearrangement uses TRBV10-1 and TRBJ2-7; 9 nucleotides match TRBD1. The length of the CDR3 is 15 residues. Looked up from germline, CDR1 is WNHNN and CDR2 is SYGVQD (reference sequence). Unmatched junction bases numbered 6, after V lost 0 bases and J lost 6 bases. The CDR3 region has the DNA TGCGCCAGCAGTGAGTCGATTGGGACAGGGAGCGAGCAGTACTTC. This codes for CASSESIGTGSEQYF.

The V and J genes are TRBV28 and TRBJ2-7; 9 nucleotides align to TRBD1. The CDR3 length is 14 residues. With V trimmed by 5 bases and J by 9 bases, 11 bases remained unmatched. Germline loops: CDR1 MDHEN, CDR2 SYDVKM. The CDR3 nucleotides read TGTGCCAGCAGTCGCGGACAGGGGCCTACGGGGCAGTACTTC. Its translation: CASSRGQGPTGQYF.